Each of the 22 T cell receptor beta chains below was sequenced from the same sample in a study of CD4+ T cells in melanoma. Here immunoSEQ multiplex PCR was the method, and the copy in TCRdb shows in-frame clones only, minus some. The table shows over 100,000 clones, with 92% occurring only once. The source material was peripheral blood. These TCRs come from a human donor with melanoma.

CDR3 residues: CSVIKEYEQYF. As DNA, the CDR3 is TGCAGCGTTATAAAAGAATACGAGCAGTACTTC. The chain carries TRBV29-1 and TRBJ2-7; unclear D gene. V lost 5 bases and J lost 4, with 9 bases in between. CDR3 size: 11 residues. The V gene's germline CDR1 is SQVTM and CDR2 ANQGSEA.

CDR3 nucleotides: TGCGCCAGCAGCCAAGGGGGGGACAGGGGCGAGCAGTACTTC. It is translated as CASSQGGDRGEQYF. This rearrangement joins TRBV4-3 to TRBJ2-7, with 10 bases lining up with TRBD1. V shed 1 base, J shed 6 bases, and the junction held 3 bases outside the gene matches. Germline loops: CDR1 LGHNA, CDR2 YSLEER. This CDR3 contains 14 residues.

The chain uses TRBV9 and TRBJ2-7; 7 bases align to TRBD1. The CDR3 length is 14 residues. Germline V gene data show CDR1 as SGDLS and CDR2 as YYNGEE. Unmatched junction bases numbered 6, after V lost 4 bases and J lost 2 bases. DNA for the CDR3: TGTGCCAGCAGCCCCGACAGGGTCCCCTACGAGCAGTACTTC. It specifies CASSPDRVPYEQYF. The full variable domain, its missing parts supplied by reference TRBV9 and TRBJ2-7, is DSGVTQTPKHLITATGQRVTLRCSPRSGDLSVYWYQQSLDQGLQFLIQYYNGEERAKGNILERFSAQQFPDLHSELNLSSLELGDSALYFCASSPDRVPYEQYFGPGTRLTVT.

CDR3 bases: TGTGCCGTAACTCCCCAGGGGACTTATGGCTACACCTTC. It specifies CAVTPQGTYGYTF. The rearrangement uses TRBV7-2 and TRBJ1-2; TRBD1 might be the D (6 bases). There are 13 residues in the CDR3. CDR1 SGHTA and CDR2 FQGNSA come from the germline V gene. The V end was cut by 11 bases, the J end by 5 bases, with 18 bases between.

In its sample, this clone was seen a few times. The genes are TRBV10-3 and TRBJ1-1; D remains ambiguous. The CDR3 loop spans 14 amino acids. V was trimmed by 3 bases and J by 4 bases, leaving 12 bases between them. Germline V CDR1 and CDR2: ENHRY, SYGVKD. In DNA form, the CDR3 reads TGTGCCATCAGTGACACGGACCGGAGCACTGAAGCTTTCTTT. The encoded protein is CAISDTDRSTEAFF.

The genes are TRBV9 and TRBJ2-3; the D gene could be TRBD1 or TRBD2 (5 bases each). V was shortened by 4 bases and J by 2 bases, with 14 bases between the two germline ends. Germline CDR1 reads SGDLS; CDR2 reads YYNGEE. The CDR3 is made up of 15 amino acids. As DNA, the CDR3 is TGTGCCAGCAGCCCATGGGACGGTAACACAGATACGCAGTATTTT. Its translation: CASSPWDGNTDTQYF.

V gene TRBV9 combines with J gene TRBJ2-5; perhaps D is TRBD1 or TRBD2 (6 bases each). This CDR3 region has 16 residues. The V end lost 0 bases, the J end lost 7 bases, and 19 bases lay between the germline ends. Germline V lookup: CDR1 SGDLS, CDR2 YYNGEE. CDR3 loop: CASSVATRGGPATQYF. DNA for the CDR3: TGTGCCAGCAGCGTAGCTACCAGAGGGGGGCCGGCGACCCAGTACTTC.

This clone appeared a single time. This chain joins TRBV5-6 and TRBJ2-7; TRBD2 aligns across 12 bases. The CDR3 covers 16 residues. CDR1 is SGHDT, CDR2 YYEEEE, per germline. The J segment lost 5 bases and the V segment lost 0 bases, leaving 6 bases of the junction unmatched. CDR3 region: CASSLGLAGAHDEQYF. The DNA for the CDR3 is TGTGCCAGCAGCTTGGGACTAGCGGGGGCCCATGACGAGCAGTACTTC. Looking up the rest from reference TRBV5-6 and TRBJ2-7 gives the full variable domain: DAGVTQSPTHLIKTRGQQVTLRCSPKSGHDTVSWYQQALGQGPQFIFQYYEEEERQRGNFPDRFSGHQFPNYSSELNVNALLLGDSALYLCASSLGLAGAHDEQYFGPGTRLTVT.

The chain couples TRBV11-2 to TRBJ2-7, with 11 nucleotides matching TRBD2. V gave up 1 base and J gave up 3 bases; unmatched junction bases: 2. Germline V gene data show CDR1 as SGHAT and CDR2 as FQNNGV. The CDR3 has 15 amino acids. CDR3 residues: CASSLGGLADYEQYF. The CDR3 DNA follows: TGTGCCAGCAGCTTAGGGGGACTAGCGGACTACGAGCAGTACTTC.

This chain links TRBV7-9 with TRBJ2-5, with 7 bases identical to TRBD2. The CDR3 extends over 14 amino acids. Trimming at V came to 8 bases and at J to 1 base, leaving 7 bases not matched to a gene. Germline loops: CDR1 SEHNR, CDR2 FQNEAQ (reference sequence). CDR3 region: CASGRAGVQETQYF. The CDR3 DNA follows: TGTGCCAGCGGAAGGGCGGGAGTCCAAGAGACCCAGTACTTC.

The J gene is TRBJ2-7, the V gene TRBV6-6, with D perhaps matching TRBD2 (6 bases). The CDR3 totals 15 residues. Trimming stripped 7 bases from V and 0 bases from J, with 16 bases between. Germline V gene data show CDR1 as MNHNY and CDR2 as SVGAGI (reference sequence). CDR3 nucleotides: TGTGCCAGCAACGAACCGGGACTCCACTCCTACGAGCAGTACTTC. Translated: CASNEPGLHSYEQYF.

This sequence joins TRBV2 and TRBJ2-7, with 7 bases identical to TRBD1. With 6 bases clipped from V and 4 bases from J, the junction kept 15 bases outside the gene matches. The CDR3 totals 16 residues. Germline-derived CDR1 and CDR2 are SNHLY and FYNNEI. The CDR3 coding sequence is TGTGCCAGCAGAGACTACAGGGGATTACTGTCTTACGAGCAGTACTTC. It is translated as CASRDYRGLLSYEQYF.

This clone was picked up one time. This chain uses TRBV4-2 with TRBJ2-7, with 7 nucleotides matching TRBD2. The CDR3 sequence is 16 residues long. V shed 0 bases, J shed 4 bases, and the junction held 9 bases outside the gene matches. Germline CDR1 is LGHNA and CDR2 is YNFKEQ. The CDR3 protein is CASSQESSGITYEQYF. The CDR3 region has the DNA TGTGCCAGCAGCCAAGAGTCTAGCGGCATTACTTACGAGCAGTACTTC.

The chain combines TRBV30 with TRBJ1-1, with no clear D. The V end lost 0 bases, the J end lost 8 bases, and 10 bases lay between the germline ends. Germline V gene data show CDR1 as GTSNPN and CDR2 as SVGIG (reference sequence). The CDR3 is made up of 12 amino acids. CDR3 sequence reads: CAWSVSVLEAFF. DNA for the CDR3: TGTGCCTGGAGTGTAAGTGTGTTAGAAGCTTTCTTT. Based on the CDR3 plus reference TRBV30 and TRBJ1-1, the full variable domain is SQTIHQWPATLVQPVGSPLSLECTVEGTSNPNLYWYRQAAGRGLQLLFYSVGIGQISSEVPQNLSASRPQDRQFILSSKKLLLSDSGFYLCAWSVSVLEAFFGQGTRLTVV.

The gene calls are TRBV9 and TRBJ2-7; D gene ambiguous. V gave up 1 base and J gave up 0 bases, with 8 bases separating them. The CDR3 consists of 14 residues. In germline, CDR1 is SGDLS, CDR2 YYNGEE. The CDR3 protein is CASSVTGSSYEQYF. The DNA for the CDR3 is TGTGCCAGCAGCGTAACGGGCAGCTCCTACGAGCAGTACTTC. Full variable domain (rest looked up from reference TRBV9 and TRBJ2-7): DSGVTQTPKHLITATGQRVTLRCSPRSGDLSVYWYQQSLDQGLQFLIQYYNGEERAKGNILERFSAQQFPDLHSELNLSSLELGDSALYFCASSVTGSSYEQYFGPGTRLTVT.

The rearrangement joins TRBV4-1 to TRBJ1-5, with TRBD1 identical over 10 bases. Germline lookup yields CDR1 MGHRA and CDR2 YSYEKL. Trimming took 0 bases from V and 6 from J; bases not matched to a gene: 2. The CDR3 sequence is 15 residues long. This chain's CDR3 is CASSQEGTGVQPQHF. In DNA, the CDR3 is TGCGCCAGCAGCCAAGAAGGGACAGGGGTTCAGCCCCAGCATTTT.

The V call is TRBV6-4, the J call TRBJ1-1; D unclear. This CDR3 has 13 residues. Trimming removed 2 bases at V and 3 bases at J, with 7 bases between. Germline V gives CDR1 MRHNA, CDR2 SNTAGT. The CDR3 here is CASSDQAYTEAFF. CDR3 nucleotide sequence: TGTGCCAGCAGTGACCAGGCTTACACTGAAGCTTTCTTT.

The chain has TRBV4-3 and TRBJ2-1; 7 positions match TRBD1. After removal of 4 bases from V and 16 bases from J, the junction contained 13 bases not matched to a gene. CDR3 length equals 13 residues. Germline loops: CDR1 LGHNA, CDR2 YSLEER. As DNA, the CDR3 is TGCGCCAGCAGCCTCTCAAGGGGGACAGAGCTTTTCTTC. Residues: CASSLSRGTELFF.

The chain combines TRBV7-2 with TRBJ2-7, with 10 positions matching TRBD2. The germline V gene encodes CDR1 SGHTA and CDR2 FQGNSA. The CDR3 covers 14 residues. The V gene end was trimmed by 6 bases and the J gene end by 3 bases; junction bases not matched to a gene: 5. CDR3 protein: CASRLAGAGYEQYF. In DNA, the CDR3 is TGTGCCAGCAGGCTAGCGGGAGCTGGCTACGAGCAGTACTTC. Using reference TRBV7-2 and TRBJ2-7 for the parts outside the CDR3, the full variable domain is GAGVSQSPSNKVTEKGKDVELRCDPISGHTALYWYRQSLGQGLEFLIYFQGNSAPDKSGLPSDRFSAERTGGSVSTLTIQRTQQEDSAVYLCASRLAGAGYEQYFGPGTRLTVT.

This chain uses TRBV7-2 with TRBJ1-2, with D possibly being TRBD1 (5 bases). The V gene lost 5 bases and the J gene lost 6 bases, with 19 bases spanning the gap. The CDR3 spans 15 residues. In germline, CDR1 is SGHTA, CDR2 FQGNSA. CDR3 in DNA: TGTGCCAGCAGCCTCCGACGGGGGGACTGGGATGGCTACACCTTC. The encoded protein is CASSLRRGDWDGYTF.

The chain carries TRBV15 and TRBJ2-3; TRBD2 agrees at 7 bases. This CDR3 is 16 amino acids long. Germline V gene sequence: CDR1 LNHNV, CDR2 YYDKDF (reference sequence). V shed 7 bases and J 3 bases; nucleotides not matched to a gene: 13. The CDR3 protein is CATTEGRGEGTDTQYF. The CDR3 DNA reads as TGTGCCACCACCGAGGGGCGAGGGGAGGGTACAGATACGCAGTATTTT. Supplemented by reference TRBV15 and TRBJ2-3, the full variable domain reads DAMVIQNPRYQVTQFGKPVTLSCSQTLNHNVMYWYQQKSSQAPKLLFHYYDKDFNNEADTPDNFQSRRPNTSFCFLDIRSPGLGDTAMYLCATTEGRGEGTDTQYFGPGTRLTVL.

The V call is TRBV7-9, the J call TRBJ1-4, with 7 nucleotides matching TRBD1. V lost 2 bases, J lost 2 bases, and 2 bases stayed unmatched. Germline V gene lookup returns CDR1 SEHNR and CDR2 FQNEAQ (reference sequence). The CDR3 contains 15 residues. The CDR3 spells CASSLKQGTNEKLFF. DNA for the CDR3: TGTGCCAGCAGCTTAAAACAGGGGACTAATGAAAAACTGTTTTTT.